This T cell receptor beta chain is drawn from a study of blood T cell repertoires in COVID-19. Looking at the study overall: The United States, Italy and Spain supplied acute and convalescent COVID-19 samples. Nucleic acid was either cDNA or gDNA, and it came from T cells, B-cell-depleted T cells, or PBMCs.

V shed 2 bases, J shed 4 bases, and the junction held 16 bases outside the gene matches. Per germline, CDR1 LGHNT and CDR2 FRNRAP. The CDR3 spans 21 residues. The protocol was immunoSEQ multiplex PCR, while the TCRdb copy is restricted to in-frame clones and leaves out a portion. The sample holds approximately 63,000 clones, just over 85% seen once. This clonotype was sampled from an elderly woman with acute or convalescent COVID-19. The chain is built from TRBV12-5 and TRBJ2-2; 13 bases fit TRBD2. Sequencing was done on a sample of peripheral blood. The CDR3 is CASGLSPAVTSGRIGTGELFF. In DNA form, the CDR3 reads TGTGCTAGTGGTTTGTCCCCTGCCGTGACTAGCGGGAGGATTGGCACCGGGGAGCTGTTTTTT. Combining the CDR3 with reference TRBV12-5 and TRBJ2-2 gives the whole variable domain DARVTQTPRHKVTEMGQEVTMRCQPILGHNTVFWYRQTMMQGLELLAYFRNRAPLDDSGMPKDRFSAEMPDATLATLKIQPSEPRDSAVYFCASGLSPAVTSGRIGTGELFFGEGSRLTVL.